Listed here are 11 T cell receptor beta chains from one sample, sequenced in a study of cytomegalovirus exposure and HLA in healthy donors. In the PCR, 60 Vbeta and 13 Jbeta primers were used. Clones were read by immunoSEQ multiplex PCR, and TCRdb kept only the in-frame ones, dropping some. The repertoire holds over 95,000 clones, with about 61% as singletons. Sample: PBMCs. Source of these receptors: a man younger than 35 in good health and CMV-seropositive.

There are a few counts of this clone. V gene TRBV11-1 combines with J gene TRBJ1-1; 10 nucleotides line up with TRBD1. Germline values: CDR1 SGHAT, CDR2 FQDESV (reference sequence). V lost 6 bases, J lost 6 bases, and 4 bases stayed unmatched. The CDR3 length is 13 residues. The CDR3 bases are TGTGCCAGCAGTCAGGACAGGGGGGCTGAAGCTTTCTTT. Encoded protein: CASSQDRGAEAFF.

The chain joins TRBV19 to TRBJ2-2; 9 bases align to TRBD1. CDR3 length: 17 amino acids. Germline CDR1 LNHDA, CDR2 SQIVND (reference sequence). Trimming removed 4 bases from V and 6 bases from J; junction bases left unmatched: 12. The CDR3 sequence: CASSRPGTGYGAGELFF. In nucleotides, the CDR3 is TGTGCCAGTAGTAGGCCCGGGACAGGGTATGGGGCCGGGGAGCTGTTTTTT.

The CDR3 loop reads CATSSGDGSNQPQHF. The CDR3 DNA sequence: TGTGCCACCAGCAGTGGTGACGGGAGCAATCAGCCCCAGCATTTT. This chain connects TRBV15 to TRBJ1-5; D unclear. V was cut by 3 bases and J by 1 base, with 10 bases left in between. The length of the CDR3 is 15 residues. CDR1 is LNHNV and CDR2 is YYDKDF in the germline V gene (reference sequence).

The CDR3 DNA reads as TGCGCCAGCAGCGCGGAGGAGGCACGCGGGTACGTC. It codes for CASSAEEARGYV. The rearrangement links TRBV5-1 to TRBJ2-7; tentative D call: TRBD2 (5 bases). CDR1 and CDR2 from the germline V gene are SGHRS and YFSETQ. This CDR3 comprises 12 residues. V was clipped by 4 bases and J by 12 bases, with 17 bases between them.

This chain uses TRBV6-1 with TRBJ2-3; D unresolved. Trimming left V 6 bases short and J 0 bases short, with 4 bases between. The CDR3 extends over 12 amino acids. Germline V gene lookup returns CDR1 MNHNS and CDR2 SASEGT. Here the CDR3 reads CASRGSTDTQYF. The CDR3 nucleotides read TGTGCCAGCAGGGGCAGCACAGATACGCAGTATTTT.

In the case of this clone: A read error is possible here, since a much larger clone lies one base away. V gene TRBV6-1 combines with J gene TRBJ1-1, with D unresolved. This CDR3 region has 13 residues. V lost 1 base and J lost 1, with 4 bases in between. Germline CDR1 is MNHNS and CDR2 is SASEGT. For the CDR3, the DNA is TGTGCCAGCAGTGAAGGACAGAACACTGAAGCTTTCTTT. Protein product: CASSEGQNTEAFF.

Only a few counts were recorded for this clone. The chain carries TRBV15 and TRBJ1-4; no reliable D call. Trimming took 2 bases from V and 6 from J, leaving 10 bases between them. This CDR3 is 14 amino acids long. Germline CDR1 and CDR2: LNHNV and YYDKDF (reference sequence). In DNA, the CDR3 is TGTGCCACCAGCAGAACCATCTCGGATGAAAAACTGTTTTTT. Protein: CATSRTISDEKLFF.

This clone has just a few counts. V gene TRBV30 combines with J gene TRBJ1-4; 9 bases are a match to TRBD1. The CDR3 extends over 14 amino acids. Germline lookup yields CDR1 GTSNPN and CDR2 SVGIG (reference sequence). Germline trimming cut 7 bases from V and 7 bases from J; bases unmatched to any gene: 10. The CDR3 coding sequence is TGTGCCTACCTGACCCGGGACAGGGCTGAAAAACTGTTTTTT. Its translation is CAYLTRDRAEKLFF.

The chain carries TRBV7-5 and TRBJ2-7; the table's D call TRBD1 went unverified against the DNA. TRBV7-5 is a documented pseudogene. The CDR3 extends over 15 amino acids. CDR3 coding DNA: TGTGTCAGAAGCAAGGTGACAGAGAGCTCCTACGAGCAGTACGTC. Translated, it gives CVRSKVTESSYEQYV.

The chain couples TRBV5-1 to TRBJ2-5; D is unresolved. V dropped 0 bases and J dropped 1 base, with 10 bases sitting between them. CDR3 size: 15 residues. Germline V gene lookup returns CDR1 SGHRS and CDR2 YFSETQ. The CDR3 here is CASSLGVRIQETQYF. DNA for the CDR3: TGCGCCAGCAGCTTGGGGGTGCGGATCCAAGAGACCCAGTACTTC.

The V call is TRBV5-1, the J call TRBJ2-5; possibly TRBD2 for D (6 bases). The V gene lost 5 bases and the J gene lost 4 bases, with 18 bases spanning the gap. CDR1 SGHRS and CDR2 YFSETQ come from the germline V gene. The CDR3 totals 15 residues. The CDR3 DNA follows: TGCGCCAGCAGACAATTGGGACGGCGGGGAGAGACCCAGTACTTC. Protein product: CASRQLGRRGETQYF.